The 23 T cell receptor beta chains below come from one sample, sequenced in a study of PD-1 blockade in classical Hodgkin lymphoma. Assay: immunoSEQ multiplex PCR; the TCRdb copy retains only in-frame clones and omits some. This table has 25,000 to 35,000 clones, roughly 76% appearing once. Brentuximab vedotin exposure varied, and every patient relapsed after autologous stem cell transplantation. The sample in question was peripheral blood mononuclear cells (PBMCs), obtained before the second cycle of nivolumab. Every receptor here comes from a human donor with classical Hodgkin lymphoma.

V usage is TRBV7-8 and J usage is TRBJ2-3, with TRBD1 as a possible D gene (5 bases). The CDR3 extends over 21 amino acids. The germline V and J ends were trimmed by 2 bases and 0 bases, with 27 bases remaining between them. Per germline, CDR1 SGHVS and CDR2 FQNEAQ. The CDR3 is CASSLQTPPSYRRPSTDTQYF. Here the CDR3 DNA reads TGTGCCAGCAGCTTACAAACGCCCCCCAGCTACAGGCGACCTAGCACAGATACGCAGTATTTT.

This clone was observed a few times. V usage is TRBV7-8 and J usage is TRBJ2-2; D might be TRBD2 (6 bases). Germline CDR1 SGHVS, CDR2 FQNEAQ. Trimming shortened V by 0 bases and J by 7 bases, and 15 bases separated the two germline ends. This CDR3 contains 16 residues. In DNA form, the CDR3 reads TGTGCCAGCAGCTTAGCTAGCGGACCTTTAGGCGGGGAGCTGTTTTTT. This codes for CASSLASGPLGGELFF.

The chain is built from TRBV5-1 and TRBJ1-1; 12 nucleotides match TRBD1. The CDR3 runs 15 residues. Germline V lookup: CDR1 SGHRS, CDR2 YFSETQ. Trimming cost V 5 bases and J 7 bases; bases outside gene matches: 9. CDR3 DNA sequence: TGCGCCAGCAGGCCGGGACAGGGGGCGGTTATTGAAGCTTTCTTT. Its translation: CASRPGQGAVIEAFF.

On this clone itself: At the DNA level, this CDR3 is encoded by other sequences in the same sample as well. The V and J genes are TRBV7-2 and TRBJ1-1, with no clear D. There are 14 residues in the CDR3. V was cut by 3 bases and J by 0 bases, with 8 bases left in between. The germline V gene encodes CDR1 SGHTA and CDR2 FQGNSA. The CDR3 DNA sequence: TGTGCCAGCAGCTTTTATAGGGTGAACACTGAAGCTTTCTTT. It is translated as CASSFYRVNTEAFF.

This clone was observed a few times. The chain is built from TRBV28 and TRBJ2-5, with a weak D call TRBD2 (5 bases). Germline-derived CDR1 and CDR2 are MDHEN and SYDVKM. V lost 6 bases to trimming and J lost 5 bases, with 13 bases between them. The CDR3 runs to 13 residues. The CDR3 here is CASRGPGFETQYF. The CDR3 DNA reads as TGTGCCAGCAGGGGCCCGGGATTCGAGACCCAGTACTTC. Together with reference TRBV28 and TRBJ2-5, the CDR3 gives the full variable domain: DVKVTQSSRYLVKRTGEKVFLECVQDMDHENMFWYRQDPGLGLRLIYFSYDVKMKEKGDIPEGYSVSREKKERFSLILESASTNQTSMYLCASRGPGFETQYFGPGTRLLVL.

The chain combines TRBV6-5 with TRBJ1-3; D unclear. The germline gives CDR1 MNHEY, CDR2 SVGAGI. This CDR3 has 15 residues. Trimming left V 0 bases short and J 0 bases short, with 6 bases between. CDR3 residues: CASSYSRSSGNTIYF. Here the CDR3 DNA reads TGTGCCAGCAGTTACTCACGGTCCTCTGGAAACACCATATATTTT.

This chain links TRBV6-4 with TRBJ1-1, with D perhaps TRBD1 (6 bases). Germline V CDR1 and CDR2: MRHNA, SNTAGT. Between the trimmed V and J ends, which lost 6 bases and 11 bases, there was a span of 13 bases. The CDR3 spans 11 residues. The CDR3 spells CASSGGGAAFF. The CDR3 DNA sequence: TGTGCCAGCAGCGGAGGGGGGGCGGCTTTCTTT.

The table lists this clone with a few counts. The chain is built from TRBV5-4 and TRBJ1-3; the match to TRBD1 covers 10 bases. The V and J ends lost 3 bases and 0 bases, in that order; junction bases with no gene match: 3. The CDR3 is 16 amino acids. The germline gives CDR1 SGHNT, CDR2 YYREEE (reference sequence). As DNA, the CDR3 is TGTGCCAGCAGCTCCCGGACAGGGGGCTCTGGAAACACCATATATTTT. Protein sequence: CASSSRTGGSGNTIYF.

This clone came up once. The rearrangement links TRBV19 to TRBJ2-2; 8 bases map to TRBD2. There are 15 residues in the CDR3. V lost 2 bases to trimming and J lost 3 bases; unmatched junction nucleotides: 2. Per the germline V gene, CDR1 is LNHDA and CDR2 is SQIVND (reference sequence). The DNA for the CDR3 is TGTGCCAGTAGTATAAAACTAGCGGACACCGGGGAGCTGTTTTTT. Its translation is CASSIKLADTGELFF.

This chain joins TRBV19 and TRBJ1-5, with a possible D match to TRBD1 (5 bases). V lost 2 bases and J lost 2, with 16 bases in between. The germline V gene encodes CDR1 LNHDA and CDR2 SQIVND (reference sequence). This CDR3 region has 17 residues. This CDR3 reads CASSISGRGYRNQPQHF. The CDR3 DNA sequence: TGTGCCAGTAGTATAAGCGGGAGGGGCTATCGCAATCAGCCCCAGCATTTT.

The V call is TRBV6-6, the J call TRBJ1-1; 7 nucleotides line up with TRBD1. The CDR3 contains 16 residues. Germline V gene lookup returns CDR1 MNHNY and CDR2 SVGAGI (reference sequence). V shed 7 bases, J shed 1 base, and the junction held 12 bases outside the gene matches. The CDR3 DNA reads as TGTGCCAGCACAGACGGGGGACAGAGACCGAACACTGAAGCTTTCTTT. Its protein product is CASTDGGQRPNTEAFF.

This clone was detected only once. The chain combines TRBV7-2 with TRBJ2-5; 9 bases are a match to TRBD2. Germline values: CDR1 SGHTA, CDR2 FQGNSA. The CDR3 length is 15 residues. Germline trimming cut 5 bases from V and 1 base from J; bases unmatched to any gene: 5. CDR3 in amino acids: CASSPGTSLQETQYF. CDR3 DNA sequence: TGTGCCAGCAGCCCAGGGACTAGCCTCCAAGAGACCCAGTACTTC.

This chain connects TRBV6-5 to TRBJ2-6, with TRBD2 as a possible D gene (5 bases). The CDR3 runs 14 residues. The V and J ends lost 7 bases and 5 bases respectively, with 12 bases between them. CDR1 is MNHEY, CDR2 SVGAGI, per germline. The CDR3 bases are TGTGCCAGCACCCCCGGCGGGTGGGCCAACGTCCTGACTTTC. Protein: CASTPGGWANVLTF.

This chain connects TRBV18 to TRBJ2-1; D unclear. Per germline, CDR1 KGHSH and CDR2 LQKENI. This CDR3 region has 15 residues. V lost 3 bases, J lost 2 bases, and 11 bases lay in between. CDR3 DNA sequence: TGTGCCAGCTCACCGTACGGCCAGGCCTACAATGAGCAGTTCTTC. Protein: CASSPYGQAYNEQFF. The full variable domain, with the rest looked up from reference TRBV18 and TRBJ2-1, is NAGVMQNPRHLVRRRGQEARLRCSPMKGHSHVYWYRQLPEEGLKFMVYLQKENIIDESGMPKERFSAEFPKEGPSILRIQQVVRGDSAAYFCASSPYGQAYNEQFFGPGTRLTVL.

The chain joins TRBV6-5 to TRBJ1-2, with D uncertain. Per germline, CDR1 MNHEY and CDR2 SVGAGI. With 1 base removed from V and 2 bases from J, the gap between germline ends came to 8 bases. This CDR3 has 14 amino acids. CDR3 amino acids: CASSYFSGNYGYTF. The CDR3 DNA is TGTGCCAGCAGTTACTTTTCGGGAAACTATGGCTACACCTTC.

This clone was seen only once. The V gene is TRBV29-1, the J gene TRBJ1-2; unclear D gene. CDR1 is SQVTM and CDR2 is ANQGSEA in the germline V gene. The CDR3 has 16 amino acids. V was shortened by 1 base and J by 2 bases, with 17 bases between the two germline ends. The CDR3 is CSVEGQAGRSNYGYTF. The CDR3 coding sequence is TGCAGCGTTGAAGGGCAGGCGGGCAGGAGCAACTATGGCTACACCTTC.

The CDR3 protein is CASRLTGNTGELFF. For the CDR3, the DNA is TGTGCCAGCAGATTGACAGGGAACACCGGGGAGCTGTTTTTT. This chain links TRBV2 with TRBJ2-2; a possible D gene is TRBD1 (6 bases). This CDR3 is 14 amino acids long. Trimming removed 6 bases at V and 1 base at J, with 9 bases between. Germline lookup yields CDR1 SNHLY and CDR2 FYNNEI.

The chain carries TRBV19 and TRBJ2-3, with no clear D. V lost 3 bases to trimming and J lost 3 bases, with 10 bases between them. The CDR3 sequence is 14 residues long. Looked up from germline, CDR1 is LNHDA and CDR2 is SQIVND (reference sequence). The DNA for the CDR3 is TGTGCCAGTAGTATTAAGGTGGGGACAGATACGCAGTATTTT. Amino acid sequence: CASSIKVGTDTQYF. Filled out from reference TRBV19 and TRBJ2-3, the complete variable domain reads DGGITQSPKYLFRKEGQNVTLSCEQNLNHDAMYWYRQDPGQGLRLIYYSQIVNDFQKGDIAEGYSVSREKKESFPLTVTSAQKNPTAFYLCASSIKVGTDTQYFGPGTRLTVL.

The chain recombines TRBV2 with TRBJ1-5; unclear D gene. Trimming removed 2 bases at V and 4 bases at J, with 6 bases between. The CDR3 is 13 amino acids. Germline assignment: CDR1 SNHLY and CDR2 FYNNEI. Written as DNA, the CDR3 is TGTGCCAGCAGTGAAAAGTCTAATCAGCCCCAGCATTTT. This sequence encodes CASSEKSNQPQHF.

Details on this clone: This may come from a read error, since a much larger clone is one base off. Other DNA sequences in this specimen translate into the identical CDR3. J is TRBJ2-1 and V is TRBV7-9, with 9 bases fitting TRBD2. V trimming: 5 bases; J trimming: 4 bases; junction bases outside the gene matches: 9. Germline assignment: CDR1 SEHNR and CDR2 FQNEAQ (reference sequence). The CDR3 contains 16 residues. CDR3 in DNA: TGTGCCAGCAGCACCCCGACTAGCGGAGTATACAATGAGCAGTTCTTC. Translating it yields CASSTPTSGVYNEQFF. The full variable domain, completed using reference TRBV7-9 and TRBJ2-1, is DTGVSQNPRHKITKRGQNVTFRCDPISEHNRLYWYRQTLGQGPEFLTYFQNEAQLEKSRLLSDRFSAERPKGSFSTLEIQRTEQGDSAMYLCASSTPTSGVYNEQFFGPGTRLTVL.

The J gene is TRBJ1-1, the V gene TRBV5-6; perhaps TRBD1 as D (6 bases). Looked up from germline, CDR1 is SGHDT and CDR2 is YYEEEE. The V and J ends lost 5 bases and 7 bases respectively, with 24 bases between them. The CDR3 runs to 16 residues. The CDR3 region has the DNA TGTGCCAGCAGGGTTCTAGGAGGGCAGGGGATAGGTGAAGCTTTCTTT. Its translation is CASRVLGGQGIGEAFF. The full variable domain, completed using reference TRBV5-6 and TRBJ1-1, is DAGVTQSPTHLIKTRGQQVTLRCSPKSGHDTVSWYQQALGQGPQFIFQYYEEEERQRGNFPDRFSGHQFPNYSSELNVNALLLGDSALYLCASRVLGGQGIGEAFFGQGTRLTVV.

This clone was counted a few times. CDR3 sequence: CSVEGQNTGELFF. The CDR3 bases are TGCAGCGTGGAGGGACAGAACACCGGGGAGCTGTTTTTT. V usage is TRBV29-1 and J usage is TRBJ2-2; tentatively, D is TRBD1 or TRBD2 (6 bases each). CDR1 SQVTM and CDR2 ANQGSEA come from the germline V gene. CDR3 length: 13 residues. The V gene lost 6 bases and the J gene lost 1 base, with 9 bases spanning the gap.

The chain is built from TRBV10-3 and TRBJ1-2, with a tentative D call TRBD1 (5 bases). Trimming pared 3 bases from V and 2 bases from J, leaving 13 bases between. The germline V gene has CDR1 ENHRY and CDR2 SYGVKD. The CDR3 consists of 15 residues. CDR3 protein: CAISDRGAKNYGYTF. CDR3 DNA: TGTGCCATCAGTGACCGAGGGGCTAAAAACTATGGCTACACCTTC.